The entry that follows covers one TCR beta chain sequence. This sample stems from a study of blood T cell repertoires in COVID-19. Study overall: Samples of COVID-19 (acute and convalescent) were obtained from the United States, Italy and Spain. From T cells, B-cell-depleted T cells, or PBMCs came the material, which was cDNA or gDNA.

This CDR3 region has 14 residues. The V gene lost 4 bases and the J gene lost 2 bases, with 11 bases spanning the gap. The V gene's germline CDR1 is SGHRS and CDR2 YFSETQ. Authors' data handling: Reference gene primer amplification yielded estimated nucleated cell counts. TCRdb's copy holds only in-frame clones and misses some; the assay was immunoSEQ multiplex PCR. That table supplies the V and J calls and clone size; D and trimming were determined from the DNA. Among approximately 46,000 clones listed, more than 70% were seen once. The V and J genes are TRBV5-1 and TRBJ2-3, with D perhaps TRBD1 (6 bases). The sequenced material came from peripheral blood. This receptor was taken from a man between 60 and 70 years old with acute or convalescent COVID-19. The CDR3 region has the DNA TGCGCCAGCAGCCCCAGGACAGCCACAGATACGCAGTATTTT. Protein product: CASSPRTATDTQYF.